This T cell receptor (beta chain) was obtained from a study of graft-versus-host responses after intestinal transplantation. To note about this clone: The antigen remains unidentified.

Repertoires were generated with immunoSEQ multiplex PCR, while TCRdb's copy carries only in-frame clones and drops some. The table shows roughly 99,000 clones, with 87% occurring only once. CDR3 size: 13 residues. Trimming cost V 2 bases and J 5 bases, with 8 bases left between them. Germline CDR1 is SGHTS and CDR2 is YDEGEE. Findings of the study overall: Graft-donor T cell macrochimerism coincided with high graft-versus-host to host-versus-graft clonal ratios in allografts. Peak GvH clone levels in circulation were associated with early post-transplant HvG declines.

The specimen comprised unstimulated CD4+ T cells sorted from spleen or lymph node cells, sampled before transplant. The rearrangement uses TRBV5-8 and TRBJ2-1; no definite D call. The TCR was taken from a human donor who was the organ donor for an intestinal transplant. CDR3 coding DNA: TGTGCCAGCAGCTTAATACTCGACAATGAGCAGTTCTTC. Its protein product is CASSLILDNEQFF.